This is a list of T cell receptor beta chains from one sample in a study of control samples from healthy donors and cancer patients. The method was immunoSEQ multiplex PCR; TCRdb's version includes in-frame clones alone and lacks a portion of them. This table has tens of thousands of clones, around four fifths appearing once. The specimen sequenced was PBMCs. The receptors originated from a woman between 50 and 59 years old with lung cancer. CDR3s include the opening cysteine and the closing phenylalanine or tryptophan. D genes are given only for firm matches. Size is omitted from some rows. Given values are once, few, many or a class for expanded clones.

CDR3aa | CDR3nt | abundance | v_gene | d_gene | j_gene
CASGRDRGNGYTF | TGTGCCAGCGGCCGGGACAGGGGGAATGGCTACACCTTC | . | TRBV25-1 | TRBD1 | TRBJ1-2
CASSLGTDGNTIYF | TGTGCCAGCAGCTTAGGGACCGATGGAAACACCATATATTTT | . | TRBV7-9 | . | TRBJ1-3
CASSIQGRQPQHF | TGTGCCAGCAGTATACAGGGGAGACAGCCCCAGCATTTT | once | TRBV6-6 | TRBD1 | TRBJ1-5
CASSSRQGEGYTF | TGTGCCAGCAGCTCACGACAGGGTGAAGGCTACACCTTC | . | TRBV11-3 | TRBD1 | TRBJ1-2
CASSTWTERGSNQPQHF | TGTGCCAGCAGTACCTGGACGGAGCGGGGTAGCAATCAGCCCCAGCATTTT | . | TRBV28 | . | TRBJ1-5
CAISIPGGEQYF | TGTGCCATCAGTATCCCAGGGGGCGAGCAGTACTTC | once | TRBV10-3 | TRBD1 | TRBJ2-7
CASRFRGNTEAFF | TGTGCCAGCAGGTTCAGGGGGAACACTGAAGCTTTCTTT | . | TRBV3-1/TRBV3-2 | . | TRBJ1-1
CASSYPGGKKLFF | TGTGCCAGCAGTTACCCTGGCGGGAAAAAACTGTTTTTT | . | TRBV6-5 | . | TRBJ1-4
CASSFTGEESYTF | TGCGCCAGCAGCTTTACAGGGGAGGAAAGCTACACCTTC | few | TRBV5-1 | TRBD1 | TRBJ1-2
CASSLGQGGNTEAFF | TGTGCCAGCTCACTCGGACAGGGGGGAAACACTGAAGCTTTCTTT | . | TRBV18 | TRBD1 | TRBJ1-1
CASSYSSWQPLHF | TGTGCCAGCAGTTACTCGAGTTGGCAGCCCCTCCACTTT | . | TRBV6-2/TRBV6-3 | . | TRBJ1-6
CAWSAETQYF | TGTGCCTGGAGTGCGGAGACCCAGTACTTC | . | TRBV30 | . | TRBJ2-5
CASSLGASGNLGANVLTF | TGTGCCAGCAGCTTGGGAGCTAGCGGTAACTTAGGGGCCAACGTCCTGACTTTC | . | TRBV5-4 | TRBD2 | TRBJ2-6
CASSPQVNTGELFF | TGTGCCAGCTCACCACAGGTGAACACCGGGGAGCTGTTTTTT | . | TRBV18 | . | TRBJ2-2
CASRLESAVLENTEAFF | TGTGCAAGTCGCTTAGAGTCGGCAGTTTTAGAGAACACTGAAGCTTTCTTT | few | TRBV12-2 | . | TRBJ1-1
CASSTGAGGYTEAFF | TGTGCCAGCAGTACAGGGGCAGGGGGCTACACTGAAGCTTTCTTT | once | TRBV9 | TRBD1 | TRBJ1-1
CSASPGDGNGYTF | TGCAGTGCTAGTCCGGGGGATGGGAATGGCTACACCTTC | few | TRBV20-1 | . | TRBJ1-2
CASSQDWGQSTGELFF | TGTGCCAGCAGCCAAGATTGGGGACAGTCGACCGGGGAGCTGTTTTTT | . | TRBV14 | TRBD1 | TRBJ2-2
CASSLVNYGYTF | TGTGCCAGCAGCTTAGTTAACTATGGCTACACCTTC | . | TRBV7-2 | . | TRBJ1-2
CASSFMTAAYEQYF | TGCGCCAGCAGCTTTATGACAGCTGCCTACGAGCAGTACTTC | . | TRBV5-1 | . | TRBJ2-7
CASSLGGAPQETQYF | TGTGCCAGCAGTTTAGGCGGGGCCCCTCAAGAGACCCAGTACTTC | . | TRBV28 | . | TRBJ2-5
CASSLPDRNEKLFF | TGTGCCAGCAGCCTGCCGGACAGGAATGAAAAACTGTTTTTT | . | TRBV3-1/TRBV3-2 | TRBD1 | TRBJ1-4
CASSLAGSSEKLFF | TGCGCCAGCAGCTTGGCGGGGAGCAGTGAAAAACTGTTTTTT | . | TRBV5-1 | . | TRBJ1-4
CASSYRQDYGYTF | TGTGCCAGCAGTTACCGACAGGATTATGGCTACACCTTC | . | TRBV6-6 | . | TRBJ1-2
CASSLTIGGSYEQFF | TGTGCCAGCAGCCTAACCATCGGGGGGTCGTATGAGCAGTTCTTC | . | TRBV7-2 | TRBD2 | TRBJ2-1
CSVRTPASYGYTF | TGCAGCGTTAGGACTCCTGCCTCCTATGGCTACACCTTC | . | TRBV29-1 | . | TRBJ1-2
CASSLDRNGELFF | TGTGCCAGCAGCTTAGATCGAAACGGGGAGCTGTTTTTT | . | TRBV11-2 | . | TRBJ2-2
CASSLVATHEQYF | TGCGCCAGCAGCTTGGTTGCAACCCACGAGCAGTACTTC | . | TRBV5-1 | . | TRBJ2-7
CASINGRRVGGSNEQFF | TGTGCCAGCATAAATGGCCGGCGGGTCGGCGGCAGCAATGAGCAGTTCTTC | few | TRBV5-6 | . | TRBJ2-1
CASSFQANYGYTF | TGTGCCAGTAGTTTCCAGGCTAACTATGGCTACACCTTC | . | TRBV19 | . | TRBJ1-2
CASSLASGDTEAFF | TGCGCCAGCAGCTTGGCCTCGGGAGACACTGAAGCTTTCTTT | . | TRBV5-1 | . | TRBJ1-1
CASSDGWESGANVLTF | TGTGCCAGCAGTGATGGGTGGGAGTCTGGGGCCAACGTCCTGACTTTC | . | TRBV2 | . | TRBJ2-6
CASSERGAADTQYF | TGTGCCAGCAGTGAAAGGGGTGCGGCAGATACGCAGTATTTT | once | TRBV2 | . | TRBJ2-3
CASSPPQGVNYGYTF | TGTGCCAGCTCACCACCGCAGGGGGTGAACTATGGCTACACCTTC | . | TRBV18 | TRBD1 | TRBJ1-2
CASSLITGDTEAFF | TGTGCCAGCAGCCTCATAACAGGGGACACTGAAGCTTTCTTT | . | TRBV5-5 | TRBD1 | TRBJ1-1
CASSLFTSGGISYNEQFF | TGCGCCAGCAGCTTATTTACCAGCGGGGGGATCTCCTACAATGAGCAGTTCTTC | . | TRBV5-1 | TRBD2 | TRBJ2-1
CASSLALKNYGYTF | TGTGCCAGCAGCTTAGCGTTGAAAAACTATGGCTACACCTTC | . | TRBV11-2 | . | TRBJ1-2
CASSVGAGGSTDTQYF | TGTGCCAGCAGCGTAGGAGCGGGGGGGAGCACAGATACGCAGTATTTT | . | TRBV9 | TRBD2 | TRBJ2-3
CASSFSLATEAFF | TGTGCCAGCAGTTTCTCCCTGGCCACTGAAGCTTTCTTT | . | TRBV6-5 | . | TRBJ1-1
CASSHSRTDYGYTF | TGTGCCAGCAGCCACAGTAGGACCGACTATGGCTACACCTTC | . | TRBV3-1/TRBV3-2 | . | TRBJ1-2
CAISGDMQRANYGYTF | TGTGCCATCAGTGGGGACATGCAGAGAGCTAACTATGGCTACACCTTC | . | TRBV10-3 | . | TRBJ1-2
CASSAGTGLTYEQYF | TGTGCCAGTAGTGCCGGGACAGGGTTGACCTACGAGCAGTACTTC | . | TRBV19 | TRBD1 | TRBJ2-7
CASSPNRGLNTEAFF | TGTGCCAGCAGCCCTAATCGGGGTTTGAACACTGAAGCTTTCTTT | . | TRBV7-2 | . | TRBJ1-1
CASSLLVSSSYEQYF | TGTGCCAGCAGCTTATTAGTGTCGAGCTCCTACGAGCAGTACTTC | . | TRBV7-8 | . | TRBJ2-7
CASSAGTPYEQYF | TGTGCCAGCAGTGCCGGGACACCTTACGAGCAGTACTTC | . | TRBV28 | . | TRBJ2-7
CASSMFSISTGELFF | TGTGCCAGTAGTATGTTCAGCATATCCACCGGGGAGCTGTTTTTT | . | TRBV19 | . | TRBJ2-2
CASTLGVTNTGELFF | TGTGCCAGCACCTTAGGGGTAACGAACACCGGGGAGCTGTTTTTT | . | TRBV5-6 | . | TRBJ2-2
CSVAQGRAEAFF | TGCAGCGTTGCCCAGGGTAGGGCTGAAGCTTTCTTT | . | TRBV29-1 | . | TRBJ1-1
CASSQADRGSNQPQHF | TGCGCCAGCAGCCAAGCAGATAGAGGGAGCAATCAGCCCCAGCATTTT | few | TRBV4-1 | . | TRBJ1-5
CAWSVRGSIGEKLFF | TGTGCCTGGAGTGTACGGGGTTCTATAGGGGAAAAACTGTTTTTT | . | TRBV30 | . | TRBJ1-4
CASSLTGRPNTGELFF | TGTGCCAGTAGTTTAACGGGACGGCCGAACACCGGGGAGCTGTTTTTT | . | TRBV19 | . | TRBJ2-2
CASSQDRGRETQYF | TGCGCCAGCAGCCAAGATCGGGGGCGGGAGACCCAGTACTTC | . | TRBV4-3 | . | TRBJ2-5
CASSLQGGSSGANVLTF | TGTGCCAGCAGCTTACAGGGGGGCTCCTCTGGGGCCAACGTCCTGACTTTC | . | TRBV7-9 | . | TRBJ2-6